The rows below give T cell receptor beta chains drawn from one sample of a study of memory B cells and T cells in multiple sclerosis. No antigen has been assigned to these receptors. Assay: immunoSEQ multiplex PCR; the TCRdb copy retains only in-frame clones and omits some. This table has approximately 47,000 clones, around 80% appearing once. Sequenced material: PBMCs from blood kept in culture. The receptors were gathered from a human donor with multiple sclerosis. Both conserved end residues are part of each CDR3. A D gene is named only where the DNA matches it firmly. Some rows have no size entry. The others give once, few or many, or a class for an expanded clone.

v_call,j_call,clone_size,d_call,cdr3_aa,cdr3_nt
TRBV11-3,TRBJ1-1,.,.,CASSSRPYTEAFF,TGTGCCAGCAGCTCTCGGCCTTACACTGAAGCTTTCTTT
TRBV5-4,TRBJ1-1,.,TRBD1,CASSWDRVNTEAFF,TGTGCCAGCAGCTGGGACAGGGTGAACACTGAAGCTTTCTTT
TRBV4-2,TRBJ1-4,.,.,CASSPRHPTNEKLFF,TGTGCCAGCAGCCCCCGGCATCCAACTAATGAAAAACTGTTTTTT
TRBV2,TRBJ2-4,.,.,CASSVAKNIQYF,TGTGCCAGCAGTGTAGCCAAAAACATTCAGTACTTC
TRBV29-1,TRBJ2-1,.,TRBD2,CSVDTSGDYNEQFF,TGCAGCGTTGATACTAGCGGAGATTACAATGAGCAGTTCTTC
TRBV6-6,TRBJ1-2,.,.,CASGGPGYTF,TGTGCCAGCGGAGGTCCTGGCTACACCTTC
TRBV7-3,TRBJ1-1,.,TRBD1,CASSLMARAWGQGQNTEAFF,TGTGCCAGCAGCTTAATGGCTCGGGCGTGGGGACAGGGTCAGAACACTGAAGCTTTCTTT
TRBV4-1,TRBJ1-1,few,TRBD1,CASSQETRQGEEAFF,TGCGCCAGCAGCCAAGAAACGAGACAGGGAGAAGAAGCTTTCTTT
TRBV4-1,TRBJ2-2,once,TRBD1,CASSRQGGAGELFF,TGCGCCAGCAGCCGACAGGGCGGCGCCGGGGAGCTGTTTTTT
TRBV5-1,TRBJ1-1,.,.,CASSLQGATEAFF,TGCGCCAGCAGCTTGCAGGGAGCCACTGAAGCTTTCTTT
TRBV28,TRBJ1-5,once,.,CASSADHQPQHF,TGTGCCAGCAGTGCGGACCACCAGCCCCAGCATTTT
TRBV4-1,TRBJ1-1,.,.,CASSPARTLNTEAFF,TGCGCCAGCAGCCCAGCCAGGACCTTGAACACTGAAGCTTTCTTT
TRBV19,TRBJ1-1,.,.,CASSISGNTEAFF,TGTGCCAGTAGTATTTCAGGGAACACTGAAGCTTTCTTT
TRBV7-8,TRBJ1-5,.,.,CASSLAGIFNQPQHF,TGTGCCAGCAGCTTAGCGGGCATCTTTAATCAGCCCCAGCATTTT
TRBV9,TRBJ1-5,.,.,CASSDGQYGQPQHF,TGTGCCAGCAGCGACGGACAATATGGTCAGCCCCAGCATTTT
TRBV29-1,TRBJ1-2,.,TRBD1,CSVRDRGDGHTF,TGCAGCGTTCGGGACAGGGGGGATGGCCACACCTTC
TRBV5-4,TRBJ1-6,.,.,CASSLSWGAMDSPLHF,TGTGCCAGCAGCTTGTCCTGGGGGGCCATGGATTCACCCCTCCACTTT
TRBV5-1,TRBJ2-1,.,.,CASSLGSQSYNEQFF,TGCGCCAGCAGCTTAGGTTCCCAATCCTACAATGAGCAGTTCTTC
TRBV7-8,TRBJ1-2,.,.,CASSLIGRVGGSYGYTF,TGTGCCAGCAGCTTAATAGGTCGGGTGGGGGGTTCCTATGGCTACACCTTC
TRBV6-5,TRBJ2-1,.,TRBD2,CASTQGRGGLNEQFF,TGTGCCAGCACCCAGGGGCGGGGGGGCCTGAATGAGCAGTTCTTC
TRBV19,TRBJ2-7,.,.,CASSLGPTSYEQYF,TGTGCCAGTAGTCTGGGACCCACCTCCTACGAGCAGTACTTC
TRBV6-5,TRBJ2-5,few,TRBD1,CASSYLGGRGETQYF,TGTGCCAGCAGTTACTTAGGGGGCCGGGGAGAGACCCAGTACTTC
TRBV7-9,TRBJ1-2,.,.,CASSFSGRDYGYTF,TGTGCCAGCAGCTTCTCTGGTCGGGACTATGGCTACACCTTC
TRBV10-2,TRBJ2-7,.,.,CASSEGVVGYEQYF,TGCGCCAGCAGTGAAGGGGTGGTAGGGTACGAGCAGTACTTC
TRBV7-2,TRBJ2-1,once,.,CASSFGGSSSYNEQFF,TGTGCCAGCAGCTTCGGGGGATCGAGCTCCTACAATGAGCAGTTCTTC
TRBV28,TRBJ2-3,once,.,CASSSHGGLGDTQYF,TGTGCCAGCAGTTCTCACGGGGGGCTTGGAGATACGCAGTATTTT
TRBV27,TRBJ2-7,.,.,CASRGDSSYEQYF,TGTGCCAGCCGGGGGGACAGCTCCTACGAGCAGTACTTC
TRBV19,TRBJ2-1,few,TRBD1,CASSMGQGAPMNNEQFF,TGTGCCAGTAGTATGGGACAGGGGGCACCCATGAACAATGAGCAGTTCTTC
TRBV7-2,TRBJ2-7,few,TRBD1,CASSLAGTGAYEQYF,TGTGCCAGCAGCTTAGCAGGGACAGGGGCCTACGAGCAGTACTTC
TRBV2,TRBJ1-5,.,.,CASSPEPGRSNQPQHF,TGTGCCAGCAGCCCTGAACCGGGGAGGAGCAATCAGCCCCAGCATTTT
TRBV9,TRBJ2-2,.,.,CASSPAVSGELFF,TGTGCCAGCAGTCCGGCGGTTTCCGGGGAGCTGTTTTTT
TRBV4-1,TRBJ2-2,.,.,CASSQDPARLDGTGELFF,TGCGCCAGCAGCCAAGATCCGGCACGGCTAGACGGGACCGGGGAGCTGTTTTTT
TRBV6-5,TRBJ1-2,.,.,CASSYKGPTYGYTF,TGTGCCAGCAGTTACAAAGGACCAACCTATGGCTACACCTTC
TRBV29-1,TRBJ2-7,.,.,CSVVLGRRSYEQYF,TGCAGCGTTGTATTGGGGCGTAGGTCCTACGAGCAGTACTTC
TRBV19,TRBJ1-1,.,.,CASIRAPDTEAFF,TGTGCCAGTATCAGAGCCCCGGACACTGAAGCTTTCTTT
TRBV12-5,TRBJ2-5,.,.,CASGIEETQYF,TGTGCTAGTGGTATTGAAGAGACCCAGTACTTC
TRBV27,TRBJ1-2,.,TRBD1,CASSRQGGHYGYTF,TGTGCCAGCAGTAGGCAGGGGGGTCACTATGGCTACACCTTC
TRBV27,TRBJ2-5,.,.,CASSRIPSQETQYF,TGTGCCAGCAGTCGGATACCTTCCCAAGAGACCCAGTACTTC
TRBV28,TRBJ2-4,.,.,CASSLIQNIQYF,TGTGCCAGCAGTTTAATCCAGAACATTCAGTACTTC
TRBV2,TRBJ2-5,.,TRBD2,CASRERLAGGEETQYF,TGTGCCAGCAGGGAGCGACTAGCGGGGGGTGAGGAGACCCAGTACTTC
TRBV20-1,TRBJ2-5,.,TRBD1,CSGTDQETQYF,TGCAGCGGGACAGACCAAGAGACCCAGTACTTC
TRBV4-1,TRBJ1-2,few,.,CASSHWEGDGYTF,TGCGCCAGCAGCCATTGGGAAGGGGATGGCTACACCTTC
TRBV11-2,TRBJ1-4,.,.,CASSSPRGGSGKLFF,TGTGCCAGCAGCTCCCCGCGGGGCGGCTCGGGGAAACTGTTTTTT
TRBV27,TRBJ1-5,.,.,CASSSGVYSNQPQHF,TGTGCCAGCAGTTCGGGGGTTTATAGCAATCAGCCCCAGCATTTT
TRBV30,TRBJ1-1,.,.,CAWSRAEVAFF,TGTGCCTGGAGCCGGGCTGAGGTAGCTTTCTTT
TRBV4-2,TRBJ2-7,.,TRBD2,CASSQVLAGSHEQYF,TGTGCCAGCAGCCAAGTTTTAGCGGGGAGTCACGAGCAGTACTTC
TRBV27,TRBJ2-7,.,.,CASSLATASPTYEQYF,TGTGCCAGCAGTTTAGCGACAGCTTCCCCTACCTACGAGCAGTACTTC